This T cell receptor beta chain was recovered during a study of blood T cell repertoires in COVID-19. Study overall: Acute-phase and convalescent COVID-19 samples originated in the United States, Italy and Spain.

Using immunoSEQ multiplex PCR, the repertoire was profiled, and TCRdb retains in-frame clones only, with some absent. The table includes around 230,000 clones, roughly 80% detected once. CDR3 size: 12 residues. Per germline, CDR1 LNHDA and CDR2 SQIVND (reference sequence). The V end lost 4 bases, the J end lost 3 bases, and 7 bases lay between the germline ends. The material sequenced was peripheral blood. This TCR came from a woman older than 75 with acute or convalescent COVID-19. The chain recombines TRBV19 with TRBJ2-7; D call uncertain. This CDR3 is CASSKAGYEQYF. The DNA of the CDR3 is TGTGCCAGTAGTAAGGCAGGCTACGAGCAGTACTTC.